In this sample, the clone carrying this TCR beta chain turned up many times. Individual cDNA molecules each carried unique molecular identifiers attached by the library. MiXCR was run by TCRdb on the RACE reads, yielding one entry per CDR3 protein. The sample contains 150,000 or so distinct CDR3 sequences, around 13% of which appear only once. Germline-derived CDR1 and CDR2 are MDHEN and SYDVKM. Unmatched junction bases numbered 3, after V lost 2 bases and J lost 4 bases. CDR3 length: 14 residues. These data originate in a study of human T cells and chemical hapten exposure. Time point reported: patch test 1, 2 weeks after DPC sensitization. The treatment denotes: therapeutic diphenylcyclopropenone sensitization with weekly scalp DPC.

The source of this sequence is a woman in her twenties or thirties with alopecia areata. Some clones in this sample may be carry-over from other donors' samples. The starting material was whole blood, obtained in connection with sensitization to the hapten diphenylcyclopropenone (DPC). The chain combines TRBV28 with TRBJ1-1, with 8 bases aligning to TRBD1. The CDR3 spells CASSLHRGGTEAFF. The CDR3 nucleotides are TGTGCCAGCAGTTTACACAGGGGGGGCACTGAAGCTTTCTTT.